The rows below give T cell receptor beta chains drawn from one sample of a study of human T cells and chemical hapten exposure. TCRdb re-called the RACE reads with MiXCR, one entry per CDR3 protein. The sample has approximately 97,000 distinct CDR3 sequences; about 8.7% are singletons. The sequencing sample was made of whole blood. These receptors were taken from a female donor in good health. Some clones in this sample may be carry-over from other donors' samples. The CDR3 runs from the conserved cysteine through the conserved F or W. Fields, in order: D gene, V gene, J gene, clone size, CDR3 DNA, CDR3 protein. The D gene is left open where the match is weak. Rows give clone size only sometimes, using once, few, many, or a class for an expanded clone.

D: .
V: TRBV9
J: TRBJ1-3
size: .
DNA: TGTGCCAGCAGCGTAGGTTTGGGGTTCCGCTCTGGAAACACCATATATTTT
CDR3: CASSVGLGFRSGNTIYF

D: TRBD2
V: TRBV20-1
J: TRBJ2-1
size: few
DNA: TGCAGTGCTAGAGATCAGCTAGCGGGCCTCTCCTACAATGAGCAGTTCTTC
CDR3: CSARDQLAGLSYNEQFF

D: TRBD1
V: TRBV28
J: TRBJ2-5
size: .
DNA: TGTGCCAGCAGCACTACGGGACAGGGGGCGAAGACCCAGTACTTC
CDR3: CASSTTGQGAKTQYF

D: .
V: TRBV2
J: TRBJ2-6
size: .
DNA: TGTGCCAGCAGTGTTTTGGGACGGCTCTCTGGGGCCAACGTCCTGACTTTC
CDR3: CASSVLGRLSGANVLTF

D: .
V: TRBV7-2
J: TRBJ2-3
size: many
DNA: TGTGCCAGCAGCTTCGACAGAACAGATACGCAGTATTTT
CDR3: CASSFDRTDTQYF

D: TRBD2
V: TRBV7-2
J: TRBJ2-1
size: .
DNA: TGTGCCAGCAGCAGACTAGCGGGACGTCAGGAGCAGTTCTTC
CDR3: CASSRLAGRQEQFF

D: .
V: TRBV29-1
J: TRBJ2-5
size: .
DNA: TGCAGCGTTGAAGATCCGGACTACCGGGAGACCCAGTACTTC
CDR3: CSVEDPDYRETQYF

D: .
V: TRBV29-1
J: TRBJ2-5
size: few
DNA: TGCAGCGTTGAACAGTCGGAGACCCAGTACTTC
CDR3: CSVEQSETQYF

D: .
V: TRBV7-2
J: TRBJ2-3
size: few
DNA: TGTGCCAGCAGCTCGGGCGGGCGGAGCACAGATACGCAGTATTTT
CDR3: CASSSGGRSTDTQYF

D: .
V: TRBV29-1
J: TRBJ1-6
size: .
DNA: TGCAGCGTGTGGATAGGTGCGGGATCACCCCTCCACTTT
CDR3: CSVWIGAGSPLHF

D: .
V: TRBV7-9
J: TRBJ2-5
size: .
DNA: TGTGCCAGCAGCTTTTGGAGGGAGAGCCCCCAAGAGACCCAGTACTTC
CDR3: CASSFWRESPQETQYF

D: TRBD1
V: TRBV5-1
J: TRBJ1-2
size: .
DNA: TGCGCCAGCAGGAACCAGGGGGCGGAGGGCTACACCTTC
CDR3: CASRNQGAEGYTF

D: TRBD2
V: TRBV28
J: TRBJ2-1
size: .
DNA: TGTGCCAGCAGTTTACTAGCGGCAAATGAGCAGTTCTTC
CDR3: CASSLLAANEQFF

D: .
V: TRBV7-8
J: TRBJ1-2
size: many
DNA: TGTGCCAGCAGCTTAAGGCAGGGAAAGGGTGGCTACACCTTC
CDR3: CASSLRQGKGGYTF

D: .
V: TRBV19
J: TRBJ2-2
size: .
DNA: TGTGCCAGTACCAAGACTGGCTACACCGGGGAGCTGTTTTTT
CDR3: CASTKTGYTGELFF

D: .
V: TRBV6-2/TRBV6-3
J: TRBJ2-1
size: few
DNA: TGTGCCAGCAGTTACCCCCCTCGGCAGTTCTTC
CDR3: CASSYPPRQFF

D: .
V: TRBV29-1
J: TRBJ2-7
size: few
DNA: TGCAGCGTGATGGACAGCCCTCTAGGACTCGAGCAGTACTTC
CDR3: CSVMDSPLGLEQYF

D: .
V: TRBV7-6
J: TRBJ2-7
size: .
DNA: TGTGCCAGCAGCTTCGCTCCCGACTACGAGCAGTACTTC
CDR3: CASSFAPDYEQYF

D: TRBD2
V: TRBV2
J: TRBJ2-7
size: .
DNA: TGTGCCAGCACCCCCGGACTAGCGGGACTCTACGAGCAGTACTTC
CDR3: CASTPGLAGLYEQYF

D: .
V: TRBV7-2
J: TRBJ2-2
size: .
DNA: TGTGCCAGCAGCTCACTAGTTACCGGGGAGCTGTTTTTT
CDR3: CASSSLVTGELFF

D: TRBD1
V: TRBV28
J: TRBJ2-2
size: few
DNA: TGTGCCAGCAGACCCCTCAGGACAGGGGATGTCGGGGAGCTGTTTTTT
CDR3: CASRPLRTGDVGELFF

D: .
V: TRBV28
J: TRBJ1-6
size: few
DNA: TGTGCCAGCAGTCCAGAGTACCGGAGTTCACCCCTCCACTTT
CDR3: CASSPEYRSSPLHF

D: .
V: TRBV29-1
J: TRBJ2-1
size: many
DNA: TGCAGCGTTGACCCGGACAGTCTAGGGAATGAGCAGTTCTTC
CDR3: CSVDPDSLGNEQFF

D: TRBD1
V: TRBV29-1
J: TRBJ2-3
size: few
DNA: TGCAGCGTTGCGTTGACAGGGGCCGAGGCAGATACGCAGTATTTT
CDR3: CSVALTGAEADTQYF

D: .
V: TRBV28
J: TRBJ1-2
size: many
DNA: TGTGCCAGCAGTTCCAACTATGGCTACACCTTC
CDR3: CASSSNYGYTF

D: TRBD1
V: TRBV28
J: TRBJ2-7
size: many
DNA: TGTGCCAGCAGTTTCCACCCCGGACAGGTCGGTAGCGAGCAGTACTTC
CDR3: CASSFHPGQVGSEQYF

D: TRBD1
V: TRBV6-1
J: TRBJ1-1
size: .
DNA: TGTGCCAGCAGCCCCGGTGGACAGGGGGCGAACACTGAAGCTTTCTTT
CDR3: CASSPGGQGANTEAFF

D: .
V: TRBV27
J: TRBJ2-4
size: .
DNA: TGTGCCAGCCGGAGATGGGGCCCTGAAGAGGAAGCCAAAAACATTCAGTACTTC
CDR3: CASRRWGPEEEAKNIQYF

D: TRBD2
V: TRBV15
J: TRBJ2-3
size: few
DNA: TGTGCCACCAGCAGAGATAGCGGGACTAGCACAGATACGCAGTATTTT
CDR3: CATSRDSGTSTDTQYF

D: TRBD1
V: TRBV29-1
J: TRBJ2-6
size: .
DNA: TGCAGCGTTGCTGATACATGGGGACAGGGTTTCTCTGGGGCCAACGTCCTGACTTTC
CDR3: CSVADTWGQGFSGANVLTF

D: TRBD1
V: TRBV20-1
J: TRBJ2-7
size: .
DNA: TGCAGTGCTAGAGGCCGGGACAGATACGAGCAGTACTTC
CDR3: CSARGRDRYEQYF

D: .
V: TRBV24-1
J: TRBJ1-1
size: .
DNA: TGTGCCACCAGTGATTTATTCAACAGCTTGAACACTGAAGCTTTCTTT
CDR3: CATSDLFNSLNTEAFF

D: TRBD1
V: TRBV28
J: TRBJ1-1
size: many
DNA: TGTGCCAGCAGTTTAGGGGACAGGGGTAACACTGAAGCTTTCTTT
CDR3: CASSLGDRGNTEAFF

D: .
V: TRBV2
J: TRBJ1-2
size: many
DNA: TGTGCCAGCAGCGCGGGGGATAACTATGGCTACACCTTC
CDR3: CASSAGDNYGYTF

D: TRBD2
V: TRBV29-1
J: TRBJ2-5
size: .
DNA: TGCAGCGTTGGGACTAGCGGTGAGACCCAGTACTTC
CDR3: CSVGTSGETQYF

D: TRBD1
V: TRBV28
J: TRBJ1-1
size: few
DNA: TGTGCCAGCAGGTTTGGGTCAGGGGGCCTCTCTGAAGCTTTCTTT
CDR3: CASRFGSGGLSEAFF

D: .
V: TRBV11-2
J: TRBJ2-5
size: .
DNA: TGTGCCAGCAGCCTAGAGGGGCTTGAGACCCAGTACTTC
CDR3: CASSLEGLETQYF

D: TRBD1
V: TRBV6-2/TRBV6-3
J: TRBJ2-7
size: few
DNA: TGTGCCAGCAGTTACCACCGACAGGGAGCAGGCGAGCAGTACTTC
CDR3: CASSYHRQGAGEQYF

D: .
V: TRBV6-4
J: TRBJ2-2
size: .
DNA: TGTGCCAGCAGTGACTCGACGAACACCGGGGAGCTGTTTTTT
CDR3: CASSDSTNTGELFF

D: TRBD2
V: TRBV27
J: TRBJ2-7
size: many
DNA: TGTGCCAGCAGTTTATCGACTAGCGGTTTATCCTACGAGCAGTACTTC
CDR3: CASSLSTSGLSYEQYF

D: TRBD1
V: TRBV10-2
J: TRBJ2-6
size: few
DNA: TGCGCCAGCAACGACAGGGCTGGGGCCAACGTCCTGACTTTC
CDR3: CASNDRAGANVLTF

D: .
V: TRBV12-3/TRBV12-4
J: TRBJ1-2
size: .
DNA: TGTGCCAGCAGCCCGACGACGGCAGCTAACTATGGCTACACCTTC
CDR3: CASSPTTAANYGYTF

D: TRBD2
V: TRBV7-3
J: TRBJ2-1
size: many
DNA: TGTGCCAGCAGCCAGGGGACTAGTGGGAGTGAGCAGTTCTTC
CDR3: CASSQGTSGSEQFF

D: .
V: TRBV29-1
J: TRBJ2-7
size: many
DNA: TGCAGCGTTTCCGGGACCTACGAGCAGTACTTC
CDR3: CSVSGTYEQYF

D: TRBD1
V: TRBV19
J: TRBJ2-3
size: .
DNA: TGTGCCAGTAGTATCTCCGGGACAGGGACAGATACGCAGTATTTT
CDR3: CASSISGTGTDTQYF

D: .
V: TRBV29-1
J: TRBJ1-5
size: many
DNA: TGCAGCGTCAAGCAGGGAGATCAGCCCCAGCATTTT
CDR3: CSVKQGDQPQHF

D: TRBD1
V: TRBV6-6
J: TRBJ1-5
size: .
DNA: TGTGCCAGCAGTCGACAGGGAATGAGCAATCAGCCCCAGCATTTT
CDR3: CASSRQGMSNQPQHF

D: TRBD2
V: TRBV29-1
J: TRBJ2-1
size: many
DNA: TGCAGCGTTGTACCCCGTCCCCCTAGCGGGAGTGTTGAGCAGTTCTTC
CDR3: CSVVPRPPSGSVEQFF